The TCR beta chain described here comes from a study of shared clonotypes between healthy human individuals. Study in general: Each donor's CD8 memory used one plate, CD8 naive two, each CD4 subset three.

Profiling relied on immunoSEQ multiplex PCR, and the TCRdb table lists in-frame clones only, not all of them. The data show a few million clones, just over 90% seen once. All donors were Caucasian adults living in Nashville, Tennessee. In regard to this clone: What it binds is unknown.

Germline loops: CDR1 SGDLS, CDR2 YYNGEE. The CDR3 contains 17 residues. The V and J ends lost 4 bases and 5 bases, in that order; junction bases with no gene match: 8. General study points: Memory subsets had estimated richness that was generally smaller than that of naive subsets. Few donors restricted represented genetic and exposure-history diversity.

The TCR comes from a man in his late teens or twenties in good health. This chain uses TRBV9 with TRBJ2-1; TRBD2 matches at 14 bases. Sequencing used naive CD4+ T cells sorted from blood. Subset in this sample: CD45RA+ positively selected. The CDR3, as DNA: TGTGCCAGCAGCCCGGGACTAGCGGGAGTAAGGCACAATGAGCAGTTCTTC. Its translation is CASSPGLAGVRHNEQFF.